This T cell receptor beta chain was sequenced in a study of blood T cell repertoires in COVID-19. At the level of the study: Both acute and convalescent COVID-19 samples were obtained from the United States, Italy and Spain. Nucleic acid was either cDNA or gDNA, and it came from T cells, B-cell-depleted T cells, or PBMCs.

As originally analysed: Reference gene primer amplification gave nucleated cell count estimates. Measured with immunoSEQ multiplex PCR; TCRdb has only the in-frame clones, and not every one. That table furnishes V, J and clone size, whereas the DNA furnished D and trimming. The sample holds about 250,000 clones, 80% to 90% seen once. There are 13 residues in the CDR3. The V end lost 2 bases, the J end lost 6 bases, and 10 bases lay between the germline ends. CDR1 and CDR2 from the germline V gene are WNHNN and SYGVQD (reference sequence). The table lists this clone with a few counts. Material for sequencing was peripheral blood. The source of this sequence is a man between 45 and 60 years old with acute or convalescent COVID-19. The rearrangement links TRBV10-1 to TRBJ1-2; a possible D gene is TRBD1 (5 bases). CDR3 residues: CASSEARADGYTF. The CDR3 coding sequence is TGCGCCAGCAGTGAGGCCAGGGCCGATGGCTACACCTTC.